The source of this TCR beta chain is a study of radiation and T cells in renal cell carcinoma (dated by TCRdb to the early 2020s). At the level of the whole study: The samples were drawn from a clinical trial, where primary renal cell carcinomas were treated with 15 Gy of stereotactic body radiation therapy and then removed by nephrectomy 4 weeks afterward. TCR beta sequencing covered roughly 53 samples in total, comprising roughly 26 tumors and approximately 27 peripheral blood samples. Across all 50 or so samples, around 4,000,000 unique CDR3 nucleotide sequences, encoding approximately 2.5 million unique CDR3 amino acid sequences, were identified.

Between the V and J ends, shortened by 8 bases and 0 bases respectively, the junction contains 10 bases. The germline V gene (reference sequence) provides CDR1 MNHEY and CDR2 SMNVEV. From its cysteine to its phenylalanine, the CDR3 spans 14 amino acids. Just the 42-base CDR3 DNA is kept, in frame starting at base 1. Of note for this clone: There is no known antigen for this receptor. There are no base qualities to consult, and no much larger clone falls within one base.

TCR beta libraries were generated from genomic DNA with the immunoSEQ kit, following the manufacturer's recommendations. To prepare the libraries, a first multiplex PCR with proprietary primers was run, followed by a second PCR that added unique barcodes, and a bead cleanup was done after each round. Each sample batch included a kit-provided positive control reaction and a negative control reaction. The final libraries underwent checking on an Agilent 4200 TapeStation D1000 ScreenTape, volumetric pooling, and quantification by qPCR. Sequencing was performed on an Illumina NextSeq500 with a MidOutput 150-cycle cartridge, and 156 Read1 and 15 Index1 cycles were run with kit custom primers. The pooled library was loaded at approximately 0.97 pM with approximately 20% PhiX control spiked in. As for the original processing: Vendor-processed data were analyzed in R, and a clonotype was defined as all T cells sharing the same CDR3 nucleotide sequence. For clone abundance analyses, frequencies were normalized to the 10,000 most abundant clones per sample. Public T cell clones, averaging fewer than five per sample, were removed before analysis. A difference in abundance of at least 32-fold between compartments was used to define tumor-enriched and baseline blood-enriched clonotypes. A beta-binomial differential abundance model was applied to find clonotypes that expanded or contracted between blood time points. Tumor-blood repertoire similarity was measured with the Baroni-Urbani and Buser coefficient, and groups were compared using two-tailed Wilcoxon tests in R. TCRdb carries this immuneACCESS record with in-frame sequences only. Its versions omit some clonotypes, under half of them owing to an unresolved V gene in the studies checked, with the rest unexplained. For V, J and clone size, that table is used; D and trimming come from the DNA. The sample table shows under 150,000 clones, and 80% to 90% are seen once. The top ten clones comprise 1.9% of the sample.

Results and caveats for the whole study, not just this receptor: Dynamics of the blood repertoire were not tracked past 4 weeks after treatment. An increase in top tumor clonotypes in blood was observed from baseline to 2 weeks post-radiation, followed by contraction by 4 weeks, which was taken to suggest transient expansion of tumor-resident clones. No pretreatment tumor biopsies were available, so the baseline intratumoral presence of clonotypes could not be determined. The single-armed trial design could not address effects of radiation dose or scheduling on the TCR repertoire.

Explained via the paper, the time point label denotes: blood 2 weeks post-SBRT. The meaning of the sample's treatment or condition label: 15 Gy SBRT to primary tumor, nephrectomy 4 weeks later. To follow tumor-enriched clonotypes, serial peripheral blood was collected from radiation-treated patients at baseline and at 2 weeks and 4 weeks after SBRT. Every patient had renal cell carcinoma of clear cell pathology. The QIAamp DNA Blood Mini Kit (Qiagen) was used to prepare genomic DNA for TCR sequencing. Samples were included in the analyses only if all quality control checks were passed. Rearrangement joined TRBV27 to TRBJ1-4; no D segment can be confidently identified. This clonotype was obtained from an older woman with renal cell carcinoma. The sample in question was blood, obtained from a patient whose treatment included radiotherapy and nephrectomy. The CDR3: CASGHAATNEKLFF. The bases read TGTGCCAGCGGTCATGCGGCAACTAATGAAAAACTGTTTTTT.